This T cell receptor beta chain stems from a study of T cell repertoires in cytomegalovirus infection. Study information: Public TCR beta signatures marked donors with CMV infection and the matching HLA. Study conclusions and caveats: HLA-C-restricted CMV clonotypes gave the most frequent clonotype in two of eight donors. Individuals carrying CMV plus the relevant HLA were identified by cumulative frequency of public TCR beta families.

The CDR3 is 15 amino acids. V lost 5 bases to trimming and J lost 0 bases, with 11 bases between them. In germline, CDR1 is SGHTA, CDR2 FQGNSA. TCRdb called the reads again in MiXCR, with one record for every CDR3 protein. In the table there are fewer than 1,000,000 distinct CDR3 sequences, around 29% of which are singletons. This clonotype was seen many times. Its target is unknown. This receptor was identified in a human donor in good health (CMV status not recorded). Some clones in this sample may be carry-over from other donors' samples. The source material was cultured CD8+ T cells from PBMCs, sampled from culture after CMV antigen stimulation. This rearrangement joins TRBV7-2 to TRBJ2-4; D is ambiguous. The CDR3 bases are TGTGCCAGCAGCCCTTTGGCAACAGCCAAAAACATTCAGTACTTC. Translated, it gives CASSPLATAKNIQYF.